The entry below gives a single T cell receptor beta chain sequence along with its context. Its antigen is undetermined. The protocol was immunoSEQ multiplex PCR, while the TCRdb copy is restricted to in-frame clones and leaves out a portion. The sample carries 100,000 to 150,000 clones, 80% to 90% recorded once. The trim removed 0 bases at V and 6 bases at J, leaving 4 bases unmatched. CDR1 is SGDLS and CDR2 is YYNGEE in the germline V gene. The CDR3 covers 15 residues. The data are from a study of T cell responses to AZD1222 COVID-19 vaccine. General study points: After the peak T cell response, and only then, were repertoires sampled. Reports say nearly half of spike-specific TCRs go after unmutated variant regions.

This sequence joins TRBV9 and TRBJ2-2; 8 bases line up with TRBD2. The TCR sequence derives from an adult in good health. The sequencing used peripheral blood, collected on day 0 of AZD1222 vaccination. This chain's CDR3 is CASSVGNGRAGELFF. The CDR3 bases are TGTGCCAGCAGCGTAGGGAACGGGAGGGCCGGGGAGCTGTTTTTT.